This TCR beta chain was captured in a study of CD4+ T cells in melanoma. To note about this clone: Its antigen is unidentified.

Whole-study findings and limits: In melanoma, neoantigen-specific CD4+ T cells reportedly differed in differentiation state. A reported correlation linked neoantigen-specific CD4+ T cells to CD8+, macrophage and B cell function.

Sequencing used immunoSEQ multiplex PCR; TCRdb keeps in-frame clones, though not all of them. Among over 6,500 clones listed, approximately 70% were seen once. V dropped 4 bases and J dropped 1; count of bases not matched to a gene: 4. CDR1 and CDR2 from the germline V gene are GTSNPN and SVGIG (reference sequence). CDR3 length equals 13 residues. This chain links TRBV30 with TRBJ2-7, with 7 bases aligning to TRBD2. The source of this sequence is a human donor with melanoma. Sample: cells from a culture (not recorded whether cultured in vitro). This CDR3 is CAWTGEGSYEQYF. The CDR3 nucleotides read TGTGCCTGGACCGGGGAGGGGTCCTACGAGCAGTACTTC.